Listed here are 24 T cell receptor beta chains from one sample, sequenced in a study of CD8+ T cells in alopecia areata. cDNA serving as the sequencing template came from extracted, reverse transcribed RNA. TCRdb's copy holds only in-frame clones and misses some; the assay was immunoSEQ multiplex PCR. The profile covers 200,000 to 250,000 clones, with more than 45% appearing a single time and more than 1.5% taken by the ten largest. Noted treatment: oral pan-JAK inhibitor, 5-10 mg twice daily. The starting material was CD4+ T cells sorted from blood, obtained at week 4, from a patient treated with tofacitinib. These receptors were obtained from a human donor with alopecia areata.

V is TRBV6-5 and J is TRBJ2-7, with no clear D. V was clipped by 5 bases and J by 6 bases, with 17 bases between them. The V gene's germline CDR1 is MNHEY and CDR2 SVGAGI. The CDR3 runs 14 residues. CDR3: CASSRGGSFPEQYF. DNA of the CDR3: TGTGCCAGCAGTCGAGGCGGCTCTTTCCCCGAGCAGTACTTC.

J is TRBJ1-6 and V is TRBV2, with a weak D call TRBD1 (5 bases). The CDR3 has 12 amino acids. The ends were cut back, 6 bases at V and 8 bases at J, with 8 bases in the middle. The germline gives CDR1 SNHLY, CDR2 FYNNEI. As DNA, the CDR3 is TGTGCCAGCAGGGGGCCAGATTCACCCCTCCACTTT. This gives the protein CASRGPDSPLHF. Supplemented by reference TRBV2 and TRBJ1-6, the full variable domain reads EPEVTQTPSHQVTQMGQEVILRCVPISNHLYFYWYRQILGQKVEFLVSFYNNEISEKSEIFDDQFSVERPDGSNFTLKIRSTKLEDSAMYFCASRGPDSPLHFGNGTRLTVT.

V usage is TRBV29-1 and J usage is TRBJ2-2; unclear D gene. This CDR3 is 12 amino acids long. Germline-derived CDR1 and CDR2 are SQVTM and ANQGSEA. Trimming shortened V by 3 bases and J by 7 bases, and 9 bases separated the two germline ends. The CDR3 protein is CSVDLRGGELFF. Here the CDR3 DNA reads TGCAGCGTTGACCTAAGAGGCGGGGAGCTGTTTTTT.

The V and J genes are TRBV18 and TRBJ2-7; 10 nucleotides agree with TRBD1. The CDR3 is made up of 13 amino acids. Germline loops: CDR1 KGHSH, CDR2 LQKENI. J gave up 5 bases and V 8 bases, and 6 bases lay outside the gene matches. In DNA, the CDR3 is TGTGCCAGCACCCAGGACAGGGGGAACGAGCAGTACTTC. Its protein product is CASTQDRGNEQYF.

The gene calls are TRBV7-3 and TRBJ1-2; no reliable D call. V lost 5 bases, J lost 7 bases, and 14 bases lay in between. The CDR3 contains 13 residues. Germline loops: CDR1 SGHTA, CDR2 FQGTGA. The DNA of the CDR3 is TGTGCCAGCAGCATGTTACCTGGAGGTGGCTACACCTTC. It is translated as CASSMLPGGGYTF.

This clone has just a few counts. The chain carries TRBV27 and TRBJ1-6; TRBD1 might be the D (6 bases). Germline CDR1 and CDR2: MNHEY and SMNVEV (reference sequence). V was clipped by 8 bases and J by 9 bases, with 20 bases between them. This CDR3 has 15 amino acids. CDR3 coding DNA: TGTGCCAGCGGGAATACGGGGGCGGTGGGTTCACCCCTCCACTTT. Translation: CASGNTGAVGSPLHF.

This chain links TRBV4-1 with TRBJ1-5; the match to TRBD1 covers 7 bases. Per the germline V gene, CDR1 is MGHRA and CDR2 is YSYEKL. This CDR3 has 13 residues. The V and J ends lost 5 bases and 5 bases, in that order; junction bases with no gene match: 3. The CDR3 coding sequence is TGCGCCAGCAGCTACGACAGGGATCAGCCCCAGCATTTT. It yields the protein CASSYDRDQPQHF.

The chain combines TRBV5-1 with TRBJ1-6, with D possibly TRBD1 on 5 matching bases. Germline assignment: CDR1 SGHRS and CDR2 YFSETQ. The CDR3 loop spans 15 amino acids. The V and J ends lost 5 bases and 10 bases respectively, with 19 bases between them. Written as DNA, the CDR3 is TGCGCCAGCAGTCCCAGGGCCGCGAGAGGGTCACCCCTCCACTTT. Protein sequence: CASSPRAARGSPLHF. The whole variable domain, remainder taken from reference TRBV5-1 and TRBJ1-6, is KAGVTQTPRYLIKTRGQQVTLSCSPISGHRSVSWYQQTPGQGLQFLFEYFSETQRNKGNFPGRFSGRQFSNSRSEMNVSTLELGDSALYLCASSPRAARGSPLHFGNGTRLTVT.

The chain joins TRBV4-1 to TRBJ1-2; D remains unclear. Looked up from germline, CDR1 is MGHRA and CDR2 is YSYEKL. This CDR3 has 14 residues. V lost 1 base, J lost 2 bases, and 8 bases lay in between. The CDR3 is CASSQGNKNYGYTF. The CDR3 nucleotides read TGCGCCAGCAGCCAAGGGAACAAAAACTATGGCTACACCTTC.

CDR3: CSAMQGNEQYF. The DNA for the CDR3 is TGCAGTGCTATGCAGGGCAACGAGCAGTACTTC. This sequence joins TRBV20-1 and TRBJ2-7; D perhaps matches TRBD1 (5 bases). The germline V gene encodes CDR1 DFQATT and CDR2 SNEGSKA (reference sequence). This CDR3 has 11 residues. The V end was cut by 4 bases, the J end by 5 bases, with 9 bases between.

In this sample, this clone turned up a few times. The chain links TRBV25-1 to TRBJ2-2, with D maybe TRBD1 (6 bases). Germline lookup yields CDR1 MGHDK and CDR2 SYGVNS. The CDR3 runs 14 residues. V lost 9 bases to trimming and J lost 3 bases, with 14 bases between them. CDR3: CASLRAGDTGELFF. The CDR3 DNA reads TGTGCCAGTCTAAGGGCAGGGGACACCGGGGAGCTGTTTTTT.

This clone turned up a few times. The genes are TRBV25-1 and TRBJ1-2; D is perhaps TRBD1 (5 bases). The CDR3 loop spans 16 amino acids. The germline V gene has CDR1 MGHDK and CDR2 SYGVNS. V lost 2 bases and J 0 bases, leaving 13 bases between the germline ends. The CDR3 spells CASSENFGTTNYGYTF. DNA for the CDR3: TGTGCCAGCAGTGAAAATTTTGGGACGACTAACTATGGCTACACCTTC.

This sequence joins TRBV5-4 and TRBJ2-5; weak D call: TRBD1 (6 bases). The CDR3 spans 16 residues. The V gene lost 2 bases and the J gene lost 4 bases, with 18 bases spanning the gap. The germline gives CDR1 SGHNT, CDR2 YYREEE (reference sequence). The chain's CDR3 is CASSFGQPLRSETQYF. The DNA of the CDR3 is TGTGCCAGCAGCTTCGGACAGCCACTACGATCAGAGACCCAGTACTTC.

The chain links TRBV5-1 to TRBJ2-5; D is undetermined. This CDR3 is 14 amino acids long. V lost 0 bases and J 1 base, leaving 7 bases between the germline ends. Per germline, CDR1 SGHRS and CDR2 YFSETQ. The CDR3 reads CASSLGESQETQYF. The CDR3 nucleotides read TGCGCCAGCAGCTTGGGGGAAAGCCAAGAGACCCAGTACTTC. The complete variable domain, with remaining parts taken from reference TRBV5-1 and TRBJ2-5, reads KAGVTQTPRYLIKTRGQQVTLSCSPISGHRSVSWYQQTPGQGLQFLFEYFSETQRNKGNFPGRFSGRQFSNSRSEMNVSTLELGDSALYLCASSLGESQETQYFGPGTRLLVL.

The rearrangement joins TRBV11-2 to TRBJ1-1; D is uncertain. CDR3 length: 14 residues. Deletions cut 0 bases from V and 4 bases from J, with 9 bases between. CDR1 is SGHAT, CDR2 FQNNGV, per germline. The chain's CDR3 is CASSLDGVATEAFF. The CDR3 DNA sequence: TGTGCCAGCAGCTTAGACGGGGTGGCCACTGAAGCTTTCTTT.

The CDR3 nucleotides are TGTGCCAGCAGTGGGACTACTGGGACCCGTGAAAAACTGTTTTTT. Protein product: CASSGTTGTREKLFF. J is TRBJ1-4 and V is TRBV6-1; a weak D match, TRBD1 (5 bases). Deletions cut 4 bases from V and 7 bases from J, with 16 bases between. Germline assignment: CDR1 MNHNS and CDR2 SASEGT. This CDR3 has 15 amino acids.

The rearrangement links TRBV9 to TRBJ2-7, with 7 bases aligning to TRBD2. Trimming at V came to 0 bases and at J to 3 bases, leaving 3 bases not matched to a gene. Germline CDR1 reads SGDLS; CDR2 reads YYNGEE. The CDR3 totals 14 residues. CDR3 region: CASSVGGGDYEQYF. The CDR3 nucleotides are TGTGCCAGCAGCGTAGGGGGAGGGGACTACGAGCAGTACTTC. The full variable domain, its missing parts supplied by reference TRBV9 and TRBJ2-7, is DSGVTQTPKHLITATGQRVTLRCSPRSGDLSVYWYQQSLDQGLQFLIQYYNGEERAKGNILERFSAQQFPDLHSELNLSSLELGDSALYFCASSVGGGDYEQYFGPGTRLTVT.

This clone has a handful of counts. V gene TRBV9 combines with J gene TRBJ2-3; weak D call: TRBD2 (6 bases). Trimming cost V 3 bases and J 2 bases, with 19 bases left between them. The CDR3 runs to 17 residues. The germline CDR1 and CDR2 sequences are SGDLS and YYNGEE. CDR3 sequence reads: CASSALGTQHLTDTQYF. CDR3 nucleotide sequence: TGTGCCAGCAGCGCCCTCGGGACTCAGCATCTCACAGATACGCAGTATTTT.

The chain uses TRBV27 and TRBJ1-6; D is possibly TRBD1 (5 bases). V was pared by 5 bases and J by 8 bases, with 19 bases between. Germline CDR1 and CDR2: MNHEY and SMNVEV (reference sequence). CDR3 length: 16 amino acids. CDR3 region: CASSRGGGIGDSPLHF. CDR3 bases: TGTGCCAGCAGTAGGGGCGGGGGAATAGGGGATTCACCCCTCCACTTT.

The chain is built from TRBV10-2 and TRBJ2-3; 9 nucleotides agree with TRBD1. V gave up 3 bases and J gave up 15 bases; unmatched junction bases: 7. Germline CDR1 reads WSHSY; CDR2 reads SAAADI. This CDR3 comprises 12 residues. Written as DNA, the CDR3 is TGCGCCAGCAGTGAAGACAGGGGGTCAGGATATTTT. It encodes CASSEDRGSGYF.

The V and J genes are TRBV29-1 and TRBJ2-1, with 7 nucleotides matching TRBD1. Germline V gives CDR1 SQVTM, CDR2 ANQGSEA. The V segment lost 3 bases and the J segment 5 bases; nucleotides outside the gene matches: 7. The CDR3 is 14 residues long. The DNA for the CDR3 is TGCAGCGTTGAGAGGCAGGGGGTAAACAATGAGCAGTTCTTC. This sequence encodes CSVERQGVNNEQFF.

The chain links TRBV6-1 to TRBJ1-2; no firm D call. CDR3 length equals 15 residues. V was trimmed by 7 bases and J by 0 bases, leaving 15 bases between them. Germline lookup yields CDR1 MNHNS and CDR2 SASEGT. The CDR3 loop is CASIPSGISNYGYTF. In DNA, the CDR3 is TGTGCCAGCATACCCTCGGGGATTTCTAACTATGGCTACACCTTC.

For this clone: Other DNA sequences of this sample code for an identical CDR3. The gene calls are TRBV29-1 and TRBJ2-7; 8 bases are shared with TRBD1. Per germline, CDR1 SQVTM and CDR2 ANQGSEA. The CDR3 runs to 12 residues. Germline trimming cut 6 bases from V and 2 bases from J; bases unmatched to any gene: 3. This CDR3 reads CSVADRAYEQYF. CDR3 DNA sequence: TGCAGCGTCGCGGACAGGGCCTACGAGCAGTACTTC.

CDR3 DNA sequence: TGTGCCTGGAGGACCGTTCAAGAGACCCAGTACTTC. It encodes CAWRTVQETQYF. The chain couples TRBV30 to TRBJ2-5, with unresolved D. Germline values: CDR1 GTSNPN, CDR2 SVGIG (reference sequence). V lost 3 bases and J lost 2, with 7 bases in between. This CDR3 is built from 12 residues. Full variable domain (remainder filled in from reference TRBV30 and TRBJ2-5): SQTIHQWPATLVQPVGSPLSLECTVEGTSNPNLYWYRQAAGRGLQLLFYSVGIGQISSEVPQNLSASRPQDRQFILSSKKLLLSDSGFYLCAWRTVQETQYFGPGTRLLVL.